This TCR beta chain was recorded in a study of blood T cells in healthy people across ages. Isolation yielded PBMCs, at least 7 million per sample, in every case. The V end lost 0 bases, the J end lost 1 base, and 6 bases lay between the germline ends. The germline CDR1 and CDR2 sequences are LNHNV and YYDKDF (reference sequence). The CDR3 is 14 amino acids. For the second PCR, which ran for about 7 to 12 cycles, a sample-barcoded 5' primer and a J-beta primer mix were used. TCRdb reprocessed the 5' RACE reads via MiXCR and lists one record per CDR3 protein. The sample yields 800,000 to 950,000 distinct CDR3 sequences, 29% seen once. Details on this clonotype: What it binds is unknown.

General study points: Samples with more naive T cells showed higher observed beta diversity. TCR beta diversity, measured per million T cells, fell in a roughly linear way with age.

The sample was also linked to a second study, of T cells of mothers and their children.

The specimen was blood. The chain recombines TRBV15 with TRBJ2-5; D possibly corresponds to TRBD1 (5 bases). The clonotype was recovered from a woman aged 40 to 55 in good health. As DNA, the CDR3 is TGTGCCACCAGCAGAGAGGACACCCAAGAGACCCAGTACTTC. Its translation: CATSREDTQETQYF.